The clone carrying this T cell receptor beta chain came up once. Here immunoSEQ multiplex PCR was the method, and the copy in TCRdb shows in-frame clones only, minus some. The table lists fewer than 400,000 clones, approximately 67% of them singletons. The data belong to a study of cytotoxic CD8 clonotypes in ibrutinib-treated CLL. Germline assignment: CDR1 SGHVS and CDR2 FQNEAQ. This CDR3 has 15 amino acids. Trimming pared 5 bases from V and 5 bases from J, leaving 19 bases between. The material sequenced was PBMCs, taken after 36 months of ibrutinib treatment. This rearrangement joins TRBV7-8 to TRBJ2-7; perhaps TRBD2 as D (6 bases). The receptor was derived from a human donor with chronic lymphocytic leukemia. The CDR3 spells CASSPTNQGGDEQYF. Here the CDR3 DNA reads TGTGCCAGCAGCCCGACGAACCAGGGCGGGGACGAGCAGTACTTC.